Listed here are 3 T cell receptor beta chains from one sample, sequenced in a study of shared clonotypes between healthy human individuals. Clones were read by immunoSEQ multiplex PCR, and TCRdb kept only the in-frame ones, dropping some. The data hold some 700,000 clones, with less than 95% observed a single time. The sample comprised memory CD8+ T cells from PBMCs. Subset of the sample: CD45RO+ cells pooled with CCR7-negative TemRA cells. The receptors stem from a man between 18 and 29 years old in good health. Some clones in this sample may be carry-over from other donors' samples.

This chain connects TRBV19 to TRBJ2-1; D is unclear. The CDR3 has 14 residues. The V gene's germline CDR1 is LNHDA and CDR2 SQIVND (reference sequence). The V gene lost 5 bases and the J gene lost 5 bases, with 13 bases spanning the gap. The CDR3 DNA is TGTGCCAGTAGTGCCGCAGCCGGGCACAATGAGCAGTTCTTC. As protein: CASSAAAGHNEQFF.

CDR3 residues: CASSLMGGGPWNEQFF. For the CDR3, the DNA is TGTGCCAGCAGTTTAATGGGGGGAGGGCCGTGGAATGAGCAGTTCTTC. This chain connects TRBV27 to TRBJ2-1; 7 bases are shared with TRBD2. After removal of 2 bases from V and 7 bases from J, the junction contained 11 bases not matched to a gene. CDR1 and CDR2 from the germline V gene are MNHEY and SMNVEV (reference sequence). CDR3 size: 16 residues.

V and J are TRBV28 and TRBJ1-2; D is unresolved. Trimming stripped 8 bases from V and 8 bases from J, with 21 bases between. Germline CDR1 and CDR2: MDHEN and SYDVKM. CDR3 length: 14 residues. CDR3 protein: CASLPLVRWRGYTF. The CDR3 DNA sequence: TGTGCCAGCCTTCCCTTGGTTAGGTGGAGAGGCTACACCTTC.